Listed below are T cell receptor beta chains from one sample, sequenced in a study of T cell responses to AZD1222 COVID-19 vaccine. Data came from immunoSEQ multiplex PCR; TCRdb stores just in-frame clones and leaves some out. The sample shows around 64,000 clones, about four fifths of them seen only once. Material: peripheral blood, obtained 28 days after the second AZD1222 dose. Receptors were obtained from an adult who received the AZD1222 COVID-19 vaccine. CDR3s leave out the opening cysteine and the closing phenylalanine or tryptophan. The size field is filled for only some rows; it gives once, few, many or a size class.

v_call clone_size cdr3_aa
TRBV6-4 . ASRVWVPFYEQY
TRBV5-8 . ASSGSTASPPLH
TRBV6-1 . ASSESGTGGYGYT
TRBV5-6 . ASSLAASFNYGYT
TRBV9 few ASSVDVSRYEQY
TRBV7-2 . ASRLGGGSADTQY
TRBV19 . ASSIGTANEQY
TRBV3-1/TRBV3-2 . ASSQEPPNSNQPQH
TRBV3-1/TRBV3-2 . ASSVRGQGEKLF
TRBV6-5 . ASSYVRAGQPQH
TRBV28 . ASRYGNNQPQH
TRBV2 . ASGPWDRGLETQY
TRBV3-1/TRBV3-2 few ASSVGGFGNDEQY
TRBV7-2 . ASSLALGGGNYGYT
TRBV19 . ASSPYQPPDTQY
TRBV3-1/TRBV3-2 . ASSPREGVSTEAF
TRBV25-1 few ASSPLPRGSSPLH
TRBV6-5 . ASSRTGEQF
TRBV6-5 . ASSYGPAGVTDTQY